Listed below are T cell receptor beta chains from one sample, sequenced in a study of blood T cell repertoires in COVID-19. Method: immunoSEQ multiplex PCR; TCRdb's copy keeps in-frame clones and lacks some. The sample comprises roughly 380,000 clones, around nine tenths of which are singletons, and about 0.94% rests with the top ten. Input material: PBMCs or T cells enriched from blood (not recorded which). These receptors were collected from a woman in her twenties or thirties who had been exposed to COVID-19. Each CDR3 is given with its conserved first and last residue. Fields, in order: D gene, J gene, V gene, clone size, CDR3 DNA, CDR3 protein. A D gene is named only where the DNA matches it firmly. Clone size appears in some rows only: once, few, many, or a class for an expanded clone.

TRBD1	TRBJ1-1	TRBV10-3	.	TGTGCCACCCAGGAGGGGACAGGGGGGGACACTGAAGCTTTCTTT	CATQEGTGGDTEAFF
TRBD2	TRBJ2-7	TRBV7-8	.	TGTGCCAGCAGCTACAGACTAGCGGGAGGGTCCTACGAGCAGTACTTC	CASSYRLAGGSYEQYF
TRBD1	TRBJ1-2	TRBV5-4	.	TGTGCCAGCAGCCCCGGGACAGCTAACTATGGCTACACCTTC	CASSPGTANYGYTF
.	TRBJ2-5	TRBV2	.	TGTGCCAGCAGTGAATGGGGCTCCGATTTGAGAGAGACCCAGTACTTC	CASSEWGSDLRETQYF
.	TRBJ2-1	TRBV18	.	TGTGCCAGCTCACCACTCCCGGGGGAGAGTGAGCAGTTCTTC	CASSPLPGESEQFF
TRBD2	TRBJ2-3	TRBV11-3	.	TGTGCCAGCAGCCGCGGGATAAGCGGGAGGGCCAAGGCAGATACGCAGTATTTT	CASSRGISGRAKADTQYF
.	TRBJ2-5	TRBV7-9	.	TGTGCCAGCAGCTTACTCTCACAGGGAGAGACCCAGTACTTC	CASSLLSQGETQYF
.	TRBJ1-2	TRBV28	.	TGTGCCAGCAGTTTTGCGGGGTATGGCTACACCTTC	CASSFAGYGYTF
.	TRBJ1-1	TRBV28	.	TGTGCCAGCAGTTTCCGTAACACTGAAGCTTTCTTT	CASSFRNTEAFF
.	TRBJ2-7	TRBV28	.	TGTGCCAGCGAGAGGGTGGGTTACGAGCAGTACTTC	CASERVGYEQYF
TRBD2	TRBJ2-1	TRBV10-1	.	TGCGCCAGCAGTTTAGCGGGCAGCTCCTACAATGAGCAGTTCTTC	CASSLAGSSYNEQFF
TRBD1	TRBJ1-2	TRBV6-5	.	TGTGCCAGCAGTTACTCGCAGGGGGCTGAGGGCTATGGCTACACCTTC	CASSYSQGAEGYGYTF
.	TRBJ1-2	TRBV21-1	.	TGTGCCAGCAGCAAAAGGACAGGGGCACTCTATGGCTACACCTTC	CASSKRTGALYGYTF
.	TRBJ1-3	TRBV29-1	.	TGCAGCGTTGTCCCAATAGCTGGAAACACCATATATTTT	CSVVPIAGNTIYF
TRBD1	TRBJ1-2	TRBV7-9	.	TGTGCCAGCAGCTTAGCCCTGAGCACAGGGGACTATGGCTACACCTTC	CASSLALSTGDYGYTF
.	TRBJ2-7	TRBV29-1	.	TGCAGCTATACCGGGGACACCTCCTACGAGCAGTACTTC	CSYTGDTSYEQYF
.	TRBJ2-7	TRBV11-3	.	TGTGCCAGCAGCTTATGGGAGGTCTCCTACGAGCAGTACTTC	CASSLWEVSYEQYF
TRBD2	TRBJ2-7	TRBV27	.	TGTGCCAGCAGTTTTTTTGGGGCTAGCGGGAGCCACGAGCAGTACTTC	CASSFFGASGSHEQYF
TRBD2	TRBJ2-1	TRBV18	.	TGTGCCAGCTCACCGCGGGGGGGGTTATACAATGAGCAGTTCTTC	CASSPRGGLYNEQFF
TRBD1	TRBJ2-7	TRBV6-1	once	TGTGCCAGCAGTGAAGGGGGACAGGGAAACTACGAGCAGTACTTC	CASSEGGQGNYEQYF
.	TRBJ1-1	TRBV29-1	.	TGCAGCGTTGAAGGGGGCCTGCACACTGAAGCTTTCTTT	CSVEGGLHTEAFF
TRBD1	TRBJ1-4	TRBV4-2	.	TGTGCCAGCAGACGTACAGGGGGTGCGGCTAATGAAAAACTGTTTTTT	CASRRTGGAANEKLFF
.	TRBJ2-7	TRBV10-2	.	TGCGCCAGCAACAGACAGGGAGGCGGCTACGAGCAGTACTTC	CASNRQGGGYEQYF
TRBD2	TRBJ2-1	TRBV12-5	few	TGTGCTAGTGGTTTGTTTCGCGGGGGGACCATTTTTGAGCAGTTCTTC	CASGLFRGGTIFEQFF
TRBD2	TRBJ2-7	TRBV5-1	.	TGCGCCAGCAGCAATAGCGGGAGGGCCTACGAGCAGTACTTC	CASSNSGRAYEQYF
.	TRBJ1-2	TRBV19	.	TGTGCCAGTAGTCCGCAGGGGTCTGGCTACACCTTC	CASSPQGSGYTF
.	TRBJ1-3	TRBV14	.	TGTGCCAGCAGCCCCCAGGGGATGCGAAACACCATATATTTT	CASSPQGMRNTIYF
TRBD2	TRBJ2-1	TRBV28	.	TGTGCCAGCAGGATGATCATGGGACTAGGTAGTTACAATGAGCAGTTCTTC	CASRMIMGLGSYNEQFF
.	TRBJ1-2	TRBV27	.	TGTGCCAGCAGTTTTCTTCCTTTGTGGGGGGAGACAGTTGGCTACACCTTC	CASSFLPLWGETVGYTF
TRBD1	TRBJ2-5	TRBV7-9	.	TGTGCCAGCAGCTCACTCGGGACAGACGCGGAGACCCAGTACTTC	CASSSLGTDAETQYF
TRBD2	TRBJ2-7	TRBV10-1	once	TGCGCCAGCAGTGAGTCTGGCTTGGGACTAGCGGGAGGGTCCGGCGAGCAGTACTTC	CASSESGLGLAGGSGEQYF
TRBD1	TRBJ1-6	TRBV30	.	TGTGCCTGGAGTACACTAACAGGGGCTAATTCACCCCTCCACTTT	CAWSTLTGANSPLHF
.	TRBJ1-1	TRBV12-3/TRBV12-4	.	TGTGCCAGCAGTTTCTCCTTGAACACTGAAGCTTTCTTT	CASSFSLNTEAFF
.	TRBJ1-1	TRBV19	.	TGTGCCAGTAGGATTGGGGGGAGCACTGAAGCTTTCTTT	CASRIGGSTEAFF
.	TRBJ2-1	TRBV3-1/TRBV3-2	.	TGTGCCAGCAGCCAAGGTACACAGGTTGAGCAGTTCTTC	CASSQGTQVEQFF
.	TRBJ1-5	TRBV28	.	TGTGCCAGCATGATAGGAAGCCCAGGCCAGCCCCAGCATTTT	CASMIGSPGQPQHF
TRBD1	TRBJ1-2	TRBV19	few	TGTGCCAGTAGTGTGCTGACAGGGATTCAGAACTATGGCTACACCTTC	CASSVLTGIQNYGYTF
.	TRBJ2-7	TRBV27	.	TGTGCCAGCAGGCTACTCCGACAGCCCGCCTACGAGCAGTACTTC	CASRLLRQPAYEQYF
TRBD2	TRBJ2-1	TRBV9	.	TGTGCCAGCAGCCCCTGGCGGGAGCACAATGAGCAGTTCTTC	CASSPWREHNEQFF
TRBD1	TRBJ2-7	TRBV6-5	.	TGTGCCAGCAGGCCGGGACAGGGGGTCTCCTACGAGCAGTACTTC	CASRPGQGVSYEQYF
.	TRBJ2-7	TRBV6-1	once	TGTGCCAGCAGTGAAGCGTGGGGCAGGGGCTACGAGCAGTACTTC	CASSEAWGRGYEQYF
.	TRBJ1-3	TRBV18	.	TGTGCCAGCTCACCAGCGACAGCCAACTCTGGAAACACCATATATTTT	CASSPATANSGNTIYF
.	TRBJ2-7	TRBV29-1	.	TGCAGCGTTGTCCTAGGGAGGTACGAGCAGTACTTC	CSVVLGRYEQYF
.	TRBJ2-2	TRBV19	.	TGTGCCAGTACCCCCTTCGCGAACACCGGGGAGCTGTTTTTT	CASTPFANTGELFF
.	TRBJ2-3	TRBV29-1	once	TGCAGCGTTGTTAGGGCGGGAACTAGCACAGATACGCAGTATTTT	CSVVRAGTSTDTQYF
.	TRBJ1-4	TRBV27	.	TGTGCCAGCAGTCCCGACAGTGAAAAACTGTTTTTT	CASSPDSEKLFF
.	TRBJ1-2	TRBV9	.	TGTGCCAGCAGCGTCTACGGGCAGGGTACTCTCAACTATGGCTACACCTTC	CASSVYGQGTLNYGYTF
TRBD2	TRBJ2-1	TRBV29-1	.	TGCAGCGTTGACCCTAGCGGGAGGGTGAATGAGCAGTTCTTC	CSVDPSGRVNEQFF
.	TRBJ1-1	TRBV28	.	TGTGCCAGCAGTCCACAGGACAGTCGGAACACTGAAGCTTTCTTT	CASSPQDSRNTEAFF
TRBD1	TRBJ1-1	TRBV27	few	TGTGCCACCAAGAGACAGGGGGCCCAGAACACTGAAGCTTTCTTT	CATKRQGAQNTEAFF
.	TRBJ1-4	TRBV15	.	TGTGCCACCAGCAGAGCCACAGGGAGAGCTAATGAAAAACTGTTTTTT	CATSRATGRANEKLFF
TRBD1	TRBJ2-1	TRBV27	.	TGTGCCATAGGGCAGGGGGTCTCCTACAATGAGCAGTTCTTC	CAIGQGVSYNEQFF
.	TRBJ1-5	TRBV27	.	TGTGCCAGCAGTGCCTTACTAACGAGCAATCAGCCCCAGCATTTT	CASSALLTSNQPQHF
.	TRBJ2-7	TRBV21-1	.	TGTGCCAGCAGCAAAGAACTAGCGGGGAGTTCGTACTACGAGCAGTACTTC	CASSKELAGSSYYEQYF
.	TRBJ1-3	TRBV18	.	TGTGCCAGCTCACCCCGCCCGGGGGGCTTAGATGGAAACACCATATATTTT	CASSPRPGGLDGNTIYF